The clone carrying this T cell receptor (beta chain) was counted between two and nine times. What it recognizes is unknown. This specimen comes from a study of T cells in Graves' hyperthyroidism and ophthalmopathy. Study summary: Sampling of peripheral blood happened at initial diagnosis, prior to any treatment. Findings of the study overall: The majority of expanded thyroid clonotypes above 0.001 also appeared in blood.

Graves' hyperthyroidism is called stable when ophthalmopathy does not progress within 18 months. RNA transcripts yielded amplified TCR beta CDR3 regions. Carried out on the TCR CDR3, a first-round RT-PCR used the HTBI primer set. TCRdb analysed the multiplex PCR reads with MiXCR anew, one entry per CDR3 protein. The data hold about 200,000 distinct CDR3 sequences, with about 17% observed a single time. Germline V lookup: CDR1 MNHNS, CDR2 SASEGT. The CDR3 runs 14 residues. Trimming removed 10 bases at V and 0 bases at J, with 12 bases between. V usage is TRBV6-1 and J usage is TRBJ1-4; D unclear. The sequenced sample was blood. The TCR sequence derives from a woman in her fifties or sixties with Graves' hyperthyroidism. Here the CDR3 reads CATRWIATNEKLFF. DNA for the CDR3: TGTGCCACCAGGTGGATTGCAACTAATGAAAAACTGTTTTTT.